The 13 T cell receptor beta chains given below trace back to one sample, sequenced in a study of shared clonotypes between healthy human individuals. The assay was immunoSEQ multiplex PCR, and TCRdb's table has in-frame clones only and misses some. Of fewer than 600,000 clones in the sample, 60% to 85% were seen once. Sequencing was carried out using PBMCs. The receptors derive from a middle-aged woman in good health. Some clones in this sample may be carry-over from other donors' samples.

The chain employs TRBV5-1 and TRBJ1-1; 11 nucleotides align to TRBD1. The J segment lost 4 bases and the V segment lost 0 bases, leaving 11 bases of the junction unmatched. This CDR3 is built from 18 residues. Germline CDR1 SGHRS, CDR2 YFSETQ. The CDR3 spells CASSLDSPGQGVSTEAFF. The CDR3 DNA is TGCGCCAGCAGCTTGGATTCTCCGGGACAGGGGGTGAGCACTGAAGCTTTCTTT.

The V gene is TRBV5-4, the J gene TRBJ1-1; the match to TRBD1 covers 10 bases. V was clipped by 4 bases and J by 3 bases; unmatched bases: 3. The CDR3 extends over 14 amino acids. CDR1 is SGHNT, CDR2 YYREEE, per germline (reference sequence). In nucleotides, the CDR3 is TGTGCCAGCAGCGAAGGACAGGGGGACACTGAAGCTTTCTTT. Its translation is CASSEGQGDTEAFF. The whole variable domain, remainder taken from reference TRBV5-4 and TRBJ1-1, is ETGVTQSPTHLIKTRGQQVTLRCSSQSGHNTVSWYQQALGQGPQFIFQYYREEENGRGNFPPRFSGLQFPNYSSELNVNALELDDSALYLCASSEGQGDTEAFFGQGTRLTVV.

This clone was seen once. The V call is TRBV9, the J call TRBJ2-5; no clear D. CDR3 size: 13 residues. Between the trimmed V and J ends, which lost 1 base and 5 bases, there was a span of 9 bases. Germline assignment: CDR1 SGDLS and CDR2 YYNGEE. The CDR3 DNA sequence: TGTGCCAGCAGCGTACGAGTTACGGAGACCCAGTACTTC. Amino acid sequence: CASSVRVTETQYF.

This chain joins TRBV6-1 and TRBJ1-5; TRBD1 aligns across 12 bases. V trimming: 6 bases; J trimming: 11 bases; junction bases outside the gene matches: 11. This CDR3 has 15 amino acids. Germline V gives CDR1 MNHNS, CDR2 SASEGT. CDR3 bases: TGTGCCAGCAGAACGGGACAGGGGGCCCACTTGACCCAGCATTTT. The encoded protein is CASRTGQGAHLTQHF.

For the CDR3, the DNA is TGTGCCAGCAGTCCCGGACGGGCTCCAGGCGGGGAGCTGTTTTTT. Translating gives CASSPGRAPGGELFF. The chain recombines TRBV28 with TRBJ2-2; D gene unclear. CDR3 length: 15 residues. V lost 5 bases and J 7 bases, leaving 17 bases between the germline ends. CDR1 is MDHEN, CDR2 SYDVKM, per germline. Combining the CDR3 with reference TRBV28 and TRBJ2-2 gives the whole variable domain DVKVTQSSRYLVKRTGEKVFLECVQDMDHENMFWYRQDPGLGLRLIYFSYDVKMKEKGDIPEGYSVSREKKERFSLILESASTNQTSMYLCASSPGRAPGGELFFGEGSRLTVL.

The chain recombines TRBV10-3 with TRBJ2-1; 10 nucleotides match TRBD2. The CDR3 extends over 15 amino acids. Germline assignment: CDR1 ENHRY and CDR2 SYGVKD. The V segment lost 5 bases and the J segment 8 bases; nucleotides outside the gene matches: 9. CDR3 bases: TGTGCCATCAGTTTAAGCGGGAGGGCCCGGGATGAGCAGTTCTTC. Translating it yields CAISLSGRARDEQFF.

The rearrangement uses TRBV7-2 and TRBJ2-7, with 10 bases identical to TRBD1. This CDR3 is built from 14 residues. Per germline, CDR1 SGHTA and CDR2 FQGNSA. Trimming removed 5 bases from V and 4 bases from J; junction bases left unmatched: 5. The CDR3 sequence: CASSPGTGEYEQYF. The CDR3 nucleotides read TGTGCCAGCAGCCCGGGGACAGGGGAGTACGAGCAGTACTTC.

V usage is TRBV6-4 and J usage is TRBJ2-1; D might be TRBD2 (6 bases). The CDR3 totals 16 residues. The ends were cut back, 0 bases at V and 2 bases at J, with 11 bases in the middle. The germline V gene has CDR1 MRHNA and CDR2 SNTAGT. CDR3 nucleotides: TGTGCCAGCAGTGACTCGCTCCGGAGGGCCTACAATGAGCAGTTCTTC. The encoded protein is CASSDSLRRAYNEQFF.

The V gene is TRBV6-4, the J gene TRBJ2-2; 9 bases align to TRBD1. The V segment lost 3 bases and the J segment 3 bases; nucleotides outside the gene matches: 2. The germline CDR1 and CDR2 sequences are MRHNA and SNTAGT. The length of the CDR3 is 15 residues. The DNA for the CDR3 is TGTGCCAGCAGTGAGCGGGACAGGGACACCGGGGAGCTGTTTTTT. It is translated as CASSERDRDTGELFF.

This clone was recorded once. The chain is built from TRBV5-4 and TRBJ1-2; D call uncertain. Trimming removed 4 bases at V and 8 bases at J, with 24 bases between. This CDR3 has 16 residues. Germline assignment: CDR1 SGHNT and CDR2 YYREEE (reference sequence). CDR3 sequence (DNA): TGTGCCAGCAGCATTCAACTCGGGGTCTCCGGTGAGGGCTACACCTTC. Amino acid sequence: CASSIQLGVSGEGYTF.

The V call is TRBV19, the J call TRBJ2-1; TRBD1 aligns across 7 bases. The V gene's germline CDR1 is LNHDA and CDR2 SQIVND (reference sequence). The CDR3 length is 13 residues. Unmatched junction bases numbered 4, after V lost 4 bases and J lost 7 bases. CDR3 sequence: CASSSDRENEQFF. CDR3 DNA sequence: TGTGCCAGTAGTAGCGACAGGGAAAATGAGCAGTTCTTC.

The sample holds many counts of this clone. The DNA of the CDR3 is TGTGCCAGCAGCCCCGGGACTAGCAGACAAGAGACCCAGTACTTC. It encodes CASSPGTSRQETQYF. The rearrangement uses TRBV7-2 and TRBJ2-5, with 9 bases identical to TRBD2. Germline lookup yields CDR1 SGHTA and CDR2 FQGNSA. With V trimmed by 5 bases and J by 2 bases, 6 bases remained unmatched. CDR3 length: 15 amino acids.

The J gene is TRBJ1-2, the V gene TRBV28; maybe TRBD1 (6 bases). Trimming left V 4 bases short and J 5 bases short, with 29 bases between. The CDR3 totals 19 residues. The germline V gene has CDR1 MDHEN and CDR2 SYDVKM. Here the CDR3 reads CASSSLKAQWPGQLYGYTF. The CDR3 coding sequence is TGTGCCAGCAGTTCGTTAAAGGCCCAGTGGCCTGGACAGCTATATGGCTACACCTTC.